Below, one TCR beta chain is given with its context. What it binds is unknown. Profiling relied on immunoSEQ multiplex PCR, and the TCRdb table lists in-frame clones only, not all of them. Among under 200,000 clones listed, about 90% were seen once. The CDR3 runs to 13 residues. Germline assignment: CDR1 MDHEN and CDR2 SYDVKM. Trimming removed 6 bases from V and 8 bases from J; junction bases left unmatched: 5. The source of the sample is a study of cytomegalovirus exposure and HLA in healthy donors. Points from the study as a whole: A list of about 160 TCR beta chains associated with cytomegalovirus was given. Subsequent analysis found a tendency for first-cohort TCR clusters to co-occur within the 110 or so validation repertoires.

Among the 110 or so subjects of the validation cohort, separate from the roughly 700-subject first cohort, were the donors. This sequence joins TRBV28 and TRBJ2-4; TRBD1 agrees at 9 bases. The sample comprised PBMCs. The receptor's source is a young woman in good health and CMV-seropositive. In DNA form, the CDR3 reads TGTGCCAGCAGGAACAGGGGGCAAGACATTCAGTACTTC. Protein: CASRNRGQDIQYF.